The T cell receptor beta chain under discussion was sequenced for a study of control samples from healthy donors and cancer patients. The CDR3 is 14 residues long. Germline trimming cut 5 bases from V and 7 bases from J; bases unmatched to any gene: 5. Germline assignment: CDR1 SGHDN and CDR2 FVKESK. Generated by immunoSEQ multiplex PCR, the TCRdb table keeps only in-frame clones and is missing some. This table has 260,000 or so clones, around 79% appearing once. The V and J genes are TRBV14 and TRBJ1-6; TRBD1 matches at 7 bases. Material: PBMCs. The receptor was derived from an older woman with lung cancer. This CDR3 reads CASSSTGLNSPLHF. CDR3 in DNA: TGTGCCAGCAGCTCGACAGGGCTCAATTCACCCCTCCACTTT.